The clone carrying this TCR beta chain was seen a few times. Antigen unknown. J gave up 6 bases and V 3 bases, and 9 bases lay outside the gene matches. This CDR3 comprises 16 residues. Germline V lookup: CDR1 SGHDT, CDR2 YYEEEE. TCRdb ran MiXCR on the reads and lists one entry per CDR3 protein. The sample contains about 490,000 distinct CDR3 sequences, approximately 11% of which appear only once. This sample was included in a study of T cell repertoires in cytomegalovirus infection. Turning to the study itself: Public signatures in TCR beta pointed to CMV infection and matching HLA type. Study findings and constraints: Clonotype analysis showed dominance of the ex vivo response by HLA-C-restricted CMV-specific TCR beta clonotypes.

J is TRBJ2-1 and V is TRBV5-6; 10 bases are a match to TRBD2. The material sequenced was PBMCs. This TCR came from a human donor in good health (CMV status not recorded). Some clones in this sample may be carry-over from other donors' samples. The CDR3 nucleotides read TGTGCCAGCAGCTCCCGTCGACTAGCGGGTATCAATGAGCAGTTCTTC. It codes for CASSSRRLAGINEQFF.